A single T cell receptor beta chain is shown here with its context. What it binds is not known. These data belong to a study of CD8 T cells in ankylosing spondylitis. Study conclusions and caveats: For ankylosing spondylitis blood, a TCR beta motif of fewer than 10 highly homologous variants appeared characteristic.

V shed 6 bases and J 4 bases; nucleotides not matched to a gene: 12. The CDR3 consists of 16 residues. In germline, CDR1 is ENHRY, CDR2 SYGVKD. In making TCR beta libraries, quantitative 5'-RACE with molecular barcodes was used. TCRdb re-derived calls from the 5' RACE reads in MiXCR, one entry per CDR3 protein. Of some 450,000 distinct CDR3 sequences listed, 17% are singletons. The J gene is TRBJ2-1, the V gene TRBV10-3; 7 bases map to TRBD2. Sequencing used blood, either unsorted or a sorted T cell fraction (not recorded which). This TCR came from a male donor with ankylosing spondylitis. In nucleotides, the CDR3 is TGTGCCATCAGGAGCACCGGGGCTAGCGGATACAATGAGCAGTTCTTC. Translated: CAIRSTGASGYNEQFF.